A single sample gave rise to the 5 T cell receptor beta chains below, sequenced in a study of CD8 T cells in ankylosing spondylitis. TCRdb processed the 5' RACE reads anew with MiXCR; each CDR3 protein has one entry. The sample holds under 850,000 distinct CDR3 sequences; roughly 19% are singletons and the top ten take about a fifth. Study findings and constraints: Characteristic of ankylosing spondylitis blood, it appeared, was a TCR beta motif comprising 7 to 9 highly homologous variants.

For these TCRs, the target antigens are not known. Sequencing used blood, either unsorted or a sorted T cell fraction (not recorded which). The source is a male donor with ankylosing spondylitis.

The CDR3 coding sequence is TGTGCCAGCGTTACTCGGGACAGGAGTAACGAGCAGTACTTC. Amino acid sequence: CASVTRDRSNEQYF. This rearrangement joins TRBV28 to TRBJ2-7; 8 nucleotides line up with TRBD1. Germline CDR1 reads MDHEN; CDR2 reads SYDVKM. CDR3 length: 14 amino acids. The V segment lost 8 bases and the J segment 5 bases; nucleotides outside the gene matches: 11.

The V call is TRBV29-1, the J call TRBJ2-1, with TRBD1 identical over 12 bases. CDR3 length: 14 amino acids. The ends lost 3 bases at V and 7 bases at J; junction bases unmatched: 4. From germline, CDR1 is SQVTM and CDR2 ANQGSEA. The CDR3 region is CSVEGQGAGNEQFF. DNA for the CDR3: TGCAGCGTTGAGGGACAGGGGGCTGGAAATGAGCAGTTCTTC.

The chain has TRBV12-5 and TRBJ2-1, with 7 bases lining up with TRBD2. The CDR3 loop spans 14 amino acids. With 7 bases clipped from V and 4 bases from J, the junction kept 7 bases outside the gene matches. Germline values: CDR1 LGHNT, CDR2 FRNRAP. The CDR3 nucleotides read TGTGCTAGTGCCTCTAACGGGGGGTACAATGAGCAGTTCTTC. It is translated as CASASNGGYNEQFF.

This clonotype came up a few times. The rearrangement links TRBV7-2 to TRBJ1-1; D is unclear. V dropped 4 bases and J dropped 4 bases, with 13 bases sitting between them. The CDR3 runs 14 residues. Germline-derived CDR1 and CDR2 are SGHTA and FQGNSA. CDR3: CASSSLQSATEAFF. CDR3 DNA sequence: TGTGCCAGCAGCTCCCTACAGTCCGCCACTGAAGCTTTCTTT.

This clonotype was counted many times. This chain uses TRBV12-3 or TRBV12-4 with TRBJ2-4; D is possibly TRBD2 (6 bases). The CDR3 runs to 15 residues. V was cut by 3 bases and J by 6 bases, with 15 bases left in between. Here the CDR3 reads CASSFERAAGNIQYF. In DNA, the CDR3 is TGTGCCAGCAGTTTCGAGCGGGCGGCCGGAAACATTCAGTACTTC.